The 23 T cell receptor beta chains below come from one sample, sequenced in a study of post-analysis software for immune sequencing data. Study conclusions and caveats: Patients had higher frequencies than controls of about five TRBV segments, including TRBV5-6, TRBV5-1 and TRBV20-1.

Incorporated into the TCR beta cDNA libraries were unique molecular identifiers, which served to reduce PCR and sequencing biases. TCRdb re-derived calls from the PCR reads in MiXCR, one entry per CDR3 protein. Of 700,000 to 900,000 distinct CDR3 sequences in the sample, 46% were seen once. Antigens of these TCRs are unknown. What was sequenced was blood. The receptors stem from a girl between 10 and 17 years old with multiple sclerosis.

The CDR3 coding sequence is TGTGCCAGCAGTGGGGACGGCGGGCATGAGCAGTTCTTC. Residues: CASSGDGGHEQFF. The chain links TRBV6-6 to TRBJ2-1; D possibly matches TRBD1 or TRBD2 (5 bases each). Looked up from germline, CDR1 is MNHNY and CDR2 is SVGAGI (reference sequence). Between the trimmed V and J ends, which lost 5 bases and 8 bases, there was a span of 13 bases. The CDR3 sequence is 13 residues long.

In this sample, this clonotype turned up many times. This rearrangement joins TRBV7-3 to TRBJ2-5; 7 bases are a match to TRBD2. The CDR3 is 16 residues long. Germline assignment: CDR1 SGHTA and CDR2 FQGTGA. V shed 0 bases and J 0 bases; nucleotides not matched to a gene: 4. The CDR3 region is CASSLTGRRDQETQYF. CDR3 sequence (DNA): TGTGCCAGCAGCTTAACCGGGAGGCGGGACCAAGAGACCCAGTACTTC. The whole variable domain, filled in from reference TRBV7-3 and TRBJ2-5, reads GAGVSQTPSNKVTEKGKYVELRCDPISGHTALYWYRQSLGQGPEFLIYFQGTGAADDSGLPNDRFFAVRPEGSVSTLKIQRTERGDSAVYLCASSLTGRRDQETQYFGPGTRLLVL.

This clonotype has just a few counts. The genes are TRBV7-3 and TRBJ2-5, with D maybe TRBD2 (6 bases). Germline-derived CDR1 and CDR2 are SGHTA and FQGTGA. V lost 5 bases, J lost 5 bases, and 18 bases lay in between. This CDR3 region has 15 residues. The DNA of the CDR3 is TGTGCCAGCAGCCCCTCCCGGGGGACCCCTGAGACCCAGTACTTC. This codes for CASSPSRGTPETQYF.

This chain links TRBV7-9 with TRBJ2-3; a weak D match, TRBD2 (5 bases). The germline CDR1 and CDR2 sequences are SEHNR and FQNEAQ (reference sequence). This CDR3 comprises 14 residues. V lost 1 base and J 11 bases, leaving 16 bases between the germline ends. The CDR3: CASSLDGMSYEQYF. CDR3 in DNA: TGTGCCAGCAGCTTAGACGGGATGAGCTACGAGCAGTATTTT. Based on the CDR3 plus reference TRBV7-9 and TRBJ2-3, the full variable domain is DTGVSQNPRHKITKRGQNVTFRCDPISEHNRLYWYRQTLGQGPEFLTYFQNEAQLEKSRLLSDRFSAERPKGSFSTLEIQRTEQGDSAMYLCASSLDGMSYEQYFGPGTRLTVL.

In this sample, this clonotype turned up a few times. This chain connects TRBV20-1 to TRBJ2-7; TRBD1 aligns across 7 bases. Germline CDR1 and CDR2: DFQATT and SNEGSKA (reference sequence). The CDR3 loop spans 13 amino acids. V lost 5 bases to trimming and J lost 4 bases; unmatched junction nucleotides: 8. CDR3 coding DNA: TGCAGTGCTCAAGACAGGGTAATGTACGAGCAGTACTTC. This gives the protein CSAQDRVMYEQYF.

The chain carries TRBV7-3 and TRBJ2-3; TRBD1 is a possible D gene (6 bases). The length of the CDR3 is 15 residues. Trimming removed 5 bases from V and 1 base from J, with 13 bases in between. Germline CDR1 and CDR2: SGHTA and FQGTGA. CDR3 protein: CASSPGTSRTDTQYF. The DNA of the CDR3 is TGTGCCAGCAGCCCCGGGACATCACGCACAGATACGCAGTATTTT.

This clonotype was seen once. The J gene is TRBJ2-7, the V gene TRBV20-1, with 9 bases fitting TRBD1. Germline V CDR1 and CDR2: DFQATT, SNEGSKA (reference sequence). Unmatched junction bases numbered 3, after V lost 6 bases and J lost 0 bases. The length of the CDR3 is 13 residues. This CDR3 is CSARDRVSYEQYF. In DNA form, the CDR3 reads TGCAGTGCCCGGGACAGGGTCTCCTACGAGCAGTACTTC.

This clonotype was seen a handful of times. V usage is TRBV20-1 and J usage is TRBJ1-5; the D is unclear. Trimming took 3 bases from V and 9 from J, leaving 9 bases between them. Germline-derived CDR1 and CDR2 are DFQATT and SNEGSKA (reference sequence). There are 11 residues in the CDR3. Written as DNA, the CDR3 is TGCAGTGCTAGGGAATCTTTGCCCCAGCATTTT. This gives the protein CSARESLPQHF.

This clonotype was observed a few times. This chain uses TRBV29-1 with TRBJ2-7, with D unresolved. This CDR3 is 16 amino acids long. The germline gives CDR1 SQVTM, CDR2 ANQGSEA. The ends were cut back, 4 bases at V and 2 bases at J, with 21 bases in the middle. The CDR3 bases are TGCAGCGTTGGGTCCTTTAGGGCACCAGGTCCCTACGAGCAGTACTTC. It translates to CSVGSFRAPGPYEQYF.

This clonotype came up a few times. For the CDR3, the DNA is TGCGCCAGCAGCCAAGATAACACCCTAGCGGCTAGCACAGATACGCAGTATTTT. This sequence encodes CASSQDNTLAASTDTQYF. The chain has TRBV4-1 and TRBJ2-3, with 7 positions matching TRBD2. Germline trimming cut 0 bases from V and 0 bases from J; bases unmatched to any gene: 9. This CDR3 region has 18 residues. Germline CDR1 is MGHRA and CDR2 is YSYEKL.

Many counts were recorded for this clonotype. The chain couples TRBV20-1 to TRBJ2-1; D is undetermined. Germline-derived CDR1 and CDR2 are DFQATT and SNEGSKA (reference sequence). The CDR3 runs 13 residues. The CDR3 is CSVGPRLGNEQFF. The CDR3, as DNA: TGCAGCGTAGGACCCCGACTCGGCAATGAGCAGTTCTTC.

This clonotype came up a few times. The gene calls are TRBV21-1 and TRBJ2-5; the D segment call TRBD2 is taken from the table without a DNA check. TRBV21-1 is a pseudogene locus. This CDR3 contains 13 residues. The CDR3 protein is CASSIGGEETQYF. Here the CDR3 DNA reads TGTGCCAGCAGCATAGGCGGGGAAGAGACCCAGTACTTC.

The V gene is TRBV20-1, the J gene TRBJ1-2; no firm D call. Trimming removed 1 base from V and 5 bases from J, with 8 bases in between. The length of the CDR3 is 12 residues. Germline V lookup: CDR1 DFQATT, CDR2 SNEGSKA (reference sequence). This CDR3 reads CSARGQKYGYTF. Here the CDR3 DNA reads TGCAGTGCTAGAGGGCAGAAATATGGCTACACCTTC.

The rearrangement joins TRBV20-1 to TRBJ1-2; the D is unclear. The V gene's germline CDR1 is DFQATT and CDR2 SNEGSKA (reference sequence). Trimming cost V 0 bases and J 11 bases, with 16 bases left between them. This CDR3 region has 13 residues. CDR3 in amino acids: CSARDVGLGGYTF. Written as DNA, the CDR3 is TGCAGTGCTAGAGATGTGGGATTGGGTGGGTACACCTTC.

This clonotype showed up just a few times. The chain joins TRBV7-9 to TRBJ2-4, with D tentatively TRBD1 (6 bases). The germline V gene encodes CDR1 SEHNR and CDR2 FQNEAQ (reference sequence). V lost 4 bases and J 8 bases, leaving 12 bases between the germline ends. There are 13 residues in the CDR3. The DNA of the CDR3 is TGTGCCAGCAGCTCGGACAGTGGATACATTCAGTACTTC. Translation: CASSSDSGYIQYF.

This clonotype was observed a few times. The V and J genes are TRBV4-2 and TRBJ1-6; 7 bases line up with TRBD1. V dropped 1 base and J dropped 6; count of bases not matched to a gene: 6. This CDR3 is built from 16 residues. Germline V CDR1 and CDR2: LGHNA, YNFKEQ. The CDR3 coding sequence is TGTGCCAGCAGCCAAGCCGACGAGGGGGCTAATTCACCCCTCCACTTT. Its protein is CASSQADEGANSPLHF.

This clonotype was observed a few times. The gene calls are TRBV5-1 and TRBJ2-1, with 11 nucleotides matching TRBD2. The CDR3 extends over 16 amino acids. Looked up from germline, CDR1 is SGHRS and CDR2 is YFSETQ. V trimming: 4 bases; J trimming: 2 bases; junction bases outside the gene matches: 5. CDR3 in amino acids: CASSKGTSGPYNEQFF. The CDR3 nucleotides are TGCGCCAGCAGCAAGGGGACTAGCGGACCCTACAATGAGCAGTTCTTC.

The J gene is TRBJ2-7, the V gene TRBV2; D tentatively fits TRBD1 or TRBD2 (7 bases each). Germline CDR1 SNHLY, CDR2 FYNNEI. V was cut by 8 bases and J by 4 bases, with 24 bases left in between. The CDR3 length is 16 residues. CDR3 region: CASALTRDSGEYEQYF. The CDR3 DNA sequence: TGTGCCAGCGCCTTGACCAGGGACAGCGGGGAGTACGAGCAGTACTTC.

This sequence joins TRBV6-2 or TRBV6-3 and TRBJ1-2; D call uncertain. This CDR3 spans 16 amino acids. V dropped 6 bases and J dropped 7 bases, with 24 bases sitting between them. Germline CDR1 reads MNHEY; CDR2 reads SVGEGT. The CDR3 DNA reads TGTGCCAGCAGCCTGACCCCGGACGGCCTCGTCTCTGGCTACACCTTC. Translation gives CASSLTPDGLVSGYTF.

The chain carries TRBV6-2 or TRBV6-3 and TRBJ1-2, with D hard to call. This CDR3 is 14 amino acids long. Trimming stripped 3 bases from V and 7 bases from J, with 15 bases between. Looked up from germline, CDR1 is MNHEY and CDR2 is SVGEGT. The CDR3 spells CASSYWTAGRGYTF. The CDR3 DNA is TGTGCCAGCAGTTATTGGACCGCCGGTCGTGGCTACACCTTC.

The J gene is TRBJ2-5, the V gene TRBV6-5; perhaps TRBD1 as D (6 bases). V was clipped by 2 bases and J by 11 bases, with 21 bases between them. Germline CDR1 is MNHEY and CDR2 is SVGAGI. The CDR3 has 15 amino acids. The CDR3 DNA sequence: TGTGCCAGCAGTTACAATTCAGGGGCCCCTGGGGAGCAGTACTTC. As protein: CASSYNSGAPGEQYF.

CDR3 protein: CAISESSGRPYEQYF. The CDR3 nucleotides are TGTGCCATCAGTGAGTCTAGCGGGAGGCCCTACGAGCAGTACTTC. The gene calls are TRBV10-3 and TRBJ2-7, with TRBD2 matching 10 bases. Germline trimming cut 0 bases from V and 2 bases from J; bases unmatched to any gene: 1. Germline V gives CDR1 ENHRY, CDR2 SYGVKD. CDR3 size: 15 residues.

V and J are TRBV28 and TRBJ2-1; 7 bases agree with TRBD2. The CDR3 is 14 residues long. The V gene's germline CDR1 is MDHEN and CDR2 SYDVKM. J lost 4 bases, V lost 10 bases, and 10 bases had no gene match. CDR3 DNA sequence: TGTGCCATCCAACTAGCGATAGATTACAATGAGCAGTTCTTC. This codes for CAIQLAIDYNEQFF.